This TCR beta chain was documented in a study of blood T cell repertoires in COVID-19. About the research overall: The United States, Italy and Spain were the sources of the acute and convalescent COVID-19 samples. PBMCs, B-cell-depleted T cells, or T cells provided the cDNA or gDNA that made up the material.

The age range of participants was 18 to 89 years, with residence in roughly 25 US areas. Germline assignment: CDR1 SGHVS and CDR2 FQNEAQ. V shed 5 bases and J shed 5 bases, with 24 bases lying between them. The CDR3 is 17 residues long. Assay used: immunoSEQ multiplex PCR; TCRdb lists only in-frame clones, some missing. This sample yields roughly 250,000 clones, of which approximately 89% are seen a single time; around 1.3% belongs to the top ten. The chain joins TRBV7-8 to TRBJ2-5; D might be TRBD2 (5 bases). The source material was PBMCs or T cells enriched from blood (not recorded which). The sequence was collected from a woman in her forties with acute COVID-19. CDR3 residues: CASSQTKTRTPFETQYF. As DNA, the CDR3 is TGTGCCAGCAGCCAGACTAAGACTCGCACGCCGTTTGAGACCCAGTACTTC.